This section outlines one TCR beta chain sequence together with its context. Its specificity is unknown. This sample was taken from a study of radiotherapy plus CTLA-4 blockade in lung cancer. Clones were sequenced by immunoSEQ multiplex PCR, and TCRdb holds only the in-frame ones, with some missing. The repertoire has about 59,000 clones, roughly 76% of them found once; the top ten carry approximately 8.6%. Overall study findings and caveats: Once radiotherapy plus ipilimumab had been given, TCR clones derived from tumor expanded in blood.

V trimming: 1 base; J trimming: 2 bases; junction bases outside the gene matches: 7. CDR3 size: 17 residues. The germline gives CDR1 MGHRA, CDR2 YSYEKL. The TCR sequence derives from a human donor with non-small cell lung cancer whose response to radiotherapy plus ipilimumab could not be evaluated. Material: peripheral blood, obtained from a patient treated with radiotherapy plus ipilimumab. The chain uses TRBV4-1 and TRBJ2-7, with TRBD2 matching over 11 bases. The CDR3 coding sequence is TGCGCCAGCAGCCAAGTTTATGTTAGCGGGGGGGCCTACGAGCAGTACTTC. It encodes CASSQVYVSGGAYEQYF.